Each of the 27 T cell receptor beta chains below was sequenced from the same sample in a study of blood T cell repertoires in COVID-19. Profiling relied on immunoSEQ multiplex PCR, and the TCRdb table lists in-frame clones only, not all of them. This sample yields fewer than 200,000 clones, of which roughly four fifths are seen a single time; around 2.7% belongs to the top ten. Specimen: peripheral blood. The receptors were gathered from a woman at least 80 years old with COVID-19, enrolled during active disease.

This chain joins TRBV2 and TRBJ2-7; D gene ambiguous. Deletions cut 4 bases from V and 1 base from J, with 5 bases between. Germline V CDR1 and CDR2: SNHLY, FYNNEI. The CDR3 consists of 12 residues. CDR3 nucleotides: TGTGCCAGCAGTGCCCGGTCCTACGAGCAGTACTTC. Amino acids: CASSARSYEQYF. Full variable domain (outside the CDR3, taken from reference TRBV2 and TRBJ2-7): EPEVTQTPSHQVTQMGQEVILRCVPISNHLYFYWYRQILGQKVEFLVSFYNNEISEKSEIFDDQFSVERPDGSNFTLKIRSTKLEDSAMYFCASSARSYEQYFGPGTRLTVT.

The chain recombines TRBV18 with TRBJ1-1, with 9 bases lining up with TRBD1. The CDR3 sequence is 14 residues long. Unmatched junction bases numbered 7, after V lost 2 bases and J lost 9 bases. Germline loops: CDR1 KGHSH, CDR2 LQKENI. CDR3 in amino acids: CASSPVDRGGKAFF. CDR3 in DNA: TGTGCCAGCTCACCAGTGGACAGGGGCGGGAAAGCTTTCTTT. The complete variable domain, with remaining parts taken from reference TRBV18 and TRBJ1-1, reads NAGVMQNPRHLVRRRGQEARLRCSPMKGHSHVYWYRQLPEEGLKFMVYLQKENIIDESGMPKERFSAEFPKEGPSILRIQQVVRGDSAAYFCASSPVDRGGKAFFGQGTRLTVV.

This sequence joins TRBV6-5 and TRBJ2-7; D perhaps matches TRBD1 (6 bases). Germline V gives CDR1 MNHEY, CDR2 SVGAGI. V was trimmed by 6 bases and J by 0 bases, leaving 12 bases between them. The CDR3 length is 14 residues. Here the CDR3 reads CASRQGHPSYEQYF. The CDR3 DNA is TGTGCCAGCAGACAGGGCCACCCCTCCTACGAGCAGTACTTC.

This rearrangement joins TRBV24-1 to TRBJ2-3; 11 nucleotides match TRBD1. With 2 bases clipped from V and 6 bases from J, the junction kept 9 bases outside the gene matches. Germline V gives CDR1 KGHDR, CDR2 SFDVKD. The CDR3 sequence is 17 residues long. The CDR3 DNA follows: TGTGCCACCAGTGATTCACGGGACAGGGGGGTCTTGGATACGCAGTATTTT. Amino acid sequence: CATSDSRDRGVLDTQYF.

The gene calls are TRBV3-1 (or the pseudogene TRBV3-2) and TRBJ2-4, with D tentatively TRBD1 (6 bases). Trimming pared 1 base from V and 2 bases from J, leaving 27 bases between. The CDR3 loop spans 21 amino acids. The germline gives CDR1 LGHDT, CDR2 YNNKEL (reference sequence). This CDR3 reads CASSQVYRDMELPWSKNIQYF. The CDR3 DNA follows: TGTGCCAGCAGCCAAGTCTACCGGGACATGGAGCTTCCTTGGTCCAAAAACATTCAGTACTTC.

V usage is TRBV5-1 and J usage is TRBJ1-3; TRBD1 is a possible D gene (5 bases). Germline CDR1 and CDR2: SGHRS and YFSETQ. Trimming shortened V by 0 bases and J by 4 bases, and 8 bases separated the two germline ends. The CDR3 is 14 residues long. As DNA, the CDR3 is TGCGCCAGCAGCTTGGGCGGGGGAGGAAACACCATATATTTT. This sequence encodes CASSLGGGGNTIYF.

The chain recombines TRBV2 with TRBJ2-5; 8 bases line up with TRBD1. Germline values: CDR1 SNHLY, CDR2 FYNNEI. Unmatched junction bases numbered 2, after V lost 5 bases and J lost 3 bases. The CDR3 has 13 residues. The CDR3 region is CASSKDREETQYF. The CDR3 DNA sequence: TGTGCCAGCAGTAAGGACAGGGAAGAGACCCAGTACTTC.

The chain has TRBV9 and TRBJ2-1, with TRBD1 matching 8 bases. In germline, CDR1 is SGDLS, CDR2 YYNGEE. The trim removed 3 bases at V and 7 bases at J, leaving 24 bases unmatched. CDR3 length: 20 amino acids. CDR3 sequence: CASSGDRGTPRHWTGNEQFF. The CDR3 region has the DNA TGTGCCAGCAGCGGCGACAGGGGCACCCCCCGACACTGGACAGGAAATGAGCAGTTCTTC.

This clone was seen a few times. This chain joins TRBV5-1 and TRBJ1-6; D might be TRBD1 (6 bases). This CDR3 has 15 residues. Trimming pared 4 bases from V and 5 bases from J, leaving 13 bases between. CDR1 and CDR2 (germline): SGHRS, YFSETQ. CDR3 nucleotide sequence: TGCGCCAGCAGCCGTGGACAGTCTCATAATTCACCCCTCCACTTT. Encoded protein: CASSRGQSHNSPLHF.

V gene TRBV11-2 combines with J gene TRBJ1-2; TRBD1 might be the D (6 bases). The CDR3 runs to 13 residues. With 6 bases removed from V and 4 bases from J, the gap between germline ends came to 12 bases. Germline CDR1 SGHAT, CDR2 FQNNGV. Here the CDR3 DNA reads TGTGCCAGCAGGGAACAGGGTTTCTATGGCTACACCTTC. It is translated as CASREQGFYGYTF.

The CDR3 protein is CASREGLAESYEQYF. The CDR3 DNA follows: TGTGCCAGCAGAGAGGGACTAGCGGAGTCCTACGAGCAGTACTTC. This sequence joins TRBV2 and TRBJ2-7; TRBD2 aligns across 11 bases. The V gene's germline CDR1 is SNHLY and CDR2 FYNNEI. V lost 6 bases, J lost 1 base, and 5 bases stayed unmatched. The CDR3 runs 15 residues.

The CDR3 DNA follows: TGTGCCAGCAGTTTCAGCTCTAGAGGAGAGACCCAGTACTTC. This gives the protein CASSFSSRGETQYF. The chain carries TRBV7-9 and TRBJ2-5; D is ambiguous. Per the germline V gene, CDR1 is SEHNR and CDR2 is FQNEAQ (reference sequence). There are 14 residues in the CDR3. V gave up 6 bases and J gave up 4 bases, with 15 bases separating them.

The gene calls are TRBV10-3 and TRBJ2-7, with TRBD1 identical over 10 bases. Germline lookup yields CDR1 ENHRY and CDR2 SYGVKD. The CDR3 spans 16 residues. The junction had 6 bases not matched to a gene; V was cut back by 2 bases and J by 2 bases. The CDR3 region has the DNA TGTGCCATCAGTGAGACCGGGACAGGGGCTCCCTACGAGCAGTACTTC. As protein: CAISETGTGAPYEQYF.

The genes are TRBV7-7 and TRBJ2-1; D gene uncertain. Germline V lookup: CDR1 SSHAT, CDR2 FNYEAQ (reference sequence). The length of the CDR3 is 13 residues. V lost 1 base to trimming and J lost 4 bases, with 5 bases between them. The CDR3 protein is CASSLDRYNEQFF. The CDR3 bases are TGTGCCAGCAGCTTAGACAGATACAATGAGCAGTTCTTC.

The chain is built from TRBV9 and TRBJ2-3; 10 bases agree with TRBD2. V shed 1 base and J 3 bases; nucleotides not matched to a gene: 2. Germline V gene sequence: CDR1 SGDLS, CDR2 YYNGEE. The CDR3 spans 15 residues. CDR3 loop: CASSVRAGGTDTQYF. CDR3 coding DNA: TGTGCCAGCAGCGTAAGAGCGGGAGGGACAGATACGCAGTATTTT.

The V and J genes are TRBV13 and TRBJ2-3; 12 bases are a match to TRBD2. CDR1 PRHDT and CDR2 FYEKMQ come from the germline V gene (reference sequence). Trimming removed 8 bases from V and 4 bases from J; junction bases left unmatched: 16. This CDR3 is 18 amino acids long. CDR3 DNA: TGTGCCAGCTCTATACAACCACCTAGCGGGGGGGCCCCAGATACGCAGTATTTT. It specifies CASSIQPPSGGAPDTQYF.

This chain links TRBV10-3 with TRBJ2-7; 13 bases are a match to TRBD2. V lost 2 bases, J lost 0 bases, and 13 bases stayed unmatched. CDR1 ENHRY and CDR2 SYGVKD come from the germline V gene. The CDR3 extends over 20 amino acids. The CDR3 DNA reads as TGTGCCATCAGTGAGAGTCGTGGACTAGCGGGAGATAAGAGCTCCTACGAGCAGTACTTC. Protein: CAISESRGLAGDKSSYEQYF.

This chain links TRBV27 with TRBJ1-5; TRBD1 aligns across 9 bases. Germline-derived CDR1 and CDR2 are MNHEY and SMNVEV (reference sequence). J lost 0 bases, V lost 11 bases, and 14 bases had no gene match. There are 17 residues in the CDR3. The CDR3 DNA reads TGTGCCTCTCAGGCGGGACAGGGTCTTGATAGCAATCAGCCCCAGCATTTT. Protein sequence: CASQAGQGLDSNQPQHF.

The J gene is TRBJ2-1, the V gene TRBV2; 7 bases match TRBD1. The CDR3 is 15 residues long. Germline-derived CDR1 and CDR2 are SNHLY and FYNNEI. V gave up 4 bases and J gave up 2 bases; unmatched junction bases: 5. CDR3 in DNA: TGTGCCAGCAGTGGACAGGGATTTACCTACAATGAGCAGTTCTTC. Encoded protein: CASSGQGFTYNEQFF.

The chain carries TRBV29-1 and TRBJ1-5; 10 positions match TRBD1. The length of the CDR3 is 13 residues. J gave up 5 bases and V 4 bases, and 2 bases lay outside the gene matches. The germline gives CDR1 SQVTM, CDR2 ANQGSEA. The CDR3, as DNA: TGCAGCGTTGGCGGGACAGGGGATCAGCCCCAGCATTTT. This sequence encodes CSVGGTGDQPQHF.

This sequence joins TRBV5-1 and TRBJ2-3; 8 nucleotides agree with TRBD1. Germline CDR1 reads SGHRS; CDR2 reads YFSETQ. The CDR3 is made up of 15 amino acids. J was trimmed by 3 bases and V by 4 bases; bases with no gene match: 7. CDR3 sequence: CASSQGQGSTDTQYF. CDR3 DNA sequence: TGCGCCAGCAGCCAAGGACAGGGATCAACAGATACGCAGTATTTT. Filled out from reference TRBV5-1 and TRBJ2-3, the complete variable domain reads KAGVTQTPRYLIKTRGQQVTLSCSPISGHRSVSWYQQTPGQGLQFLFEYFSETQRNKGNFPGRFSGRQFSNSRSEMNVSTLELGDSALYLCASSQGQGSTDTQYFGPGTRLTVL.

This rearrangement joins TRBV27 to TRBJ2-2; 8 nucleotides match TRBD2. This CDR3 has 13 amino acids. Germline CDR1 reads MNHEY; CDR2 reads SMNVEV (reference sequence). Trimming at V came to 8 bases and at J to 7 bases, leaving 6 bases not matched to a gene. CDR3 sequence: CASLRGAGGELFF. The CDR3 bases are TGTGCCAGCTTGCGGGGGGCCGGCGGGGAGCTGTTTTTT.

This clone was counted once. This chain connects TRBV5-1 to TRBJ2-7, with 9 nucleotides matching TRBD1. The CDR3 is 15 amino acids. The germline V gene has CDR1 SGHRS and CDR2 YFSETQ. The ends lost 3 bases at V and 3 bases at J; junction bases unmatched: 7. The chain's CDR3 is CASSSGQGYGYEQYF. In DNA, the CDR3 is TGCGCCAGCAGCTCCGGACAGGGGTATGGCTACGAGCAGTACTTC.

This clone was observed a handful of times. The V gene is TRBV12-5, the J gene TRBJ2-7, with D possibly TRBD1 on 6 matching bases. The CDR3 has 15 amino acids. Germline assignment: CDR1 LGHNT and CDR2 FRNRAP. V was clipped by 3 bases and J by 4 bases, with 16 bases between them. The CDR3 is CASGLGQTGMYEQYF. CDR3 DNA: TGTGCTAGTGGTTTAGGACAGACAGGAATGTACGAGCAGTACTTC.

The V gene is TRBV18, the J gene TRBJ2-1; D gene ambiguous. Germline values: CDR1 KGHSH, CDR2 LQKENI. This CDR3 spans 14 amino acids. Trimming removed 2 bases at V and 2 bases at J, with 7 bases between. CDR3 amino acids: CASSPTTTYNEQFF. For the CDR3, the DNA is TGTGCCAGCTCACCAACGACAACCTACAATGAGCAGTTCTTC. The full variable domain, with the rest looked up from reference TRBV18 and TRBJ2-1, is NAGVMQNPRHLVRRRGQEARLRCSPMKGHSHVYWYRQLPEEGLKFMVYLQKENIIDESGMPKERFSAEFPKEGPSILRIQQVVRGDSAAYFCASSPTTTYNEQFFGPGTRLTVL.

The chain has TRBV5-1 and TRBJ1-1; TRBD1 might be the D (5 bases). Trimming cost V 0 bases and J 4 bases, with 10 bases left between them. The CDR3 contains 14 residues. Per germline, CDR1 SGHRS and CDR2 YFSETQ. DNA for the CDR3: TGCGCCAGCAGCTTGGCGGGGGGTATCACTGAAGCTTTCTTT. Its protein product is CASSLAGGITEAFF. The full variable domain, in which reference TRBV5-1 and TRBJ1-1 provide the parts outside the CDR3, is KAGVTQTPRYLIKTRGQQVTLSCSPISGHRSVSWYQQTPGQGLQFLFEYFSETQRNKGNFPGRFSGRQFSNSRSEMNVSTLELGDSALYLCASSLAGGITEAFFGQGTRLTVV.

The gene calls are TRBV5-1 and TRBJ1-2, with D possibly being TRBD1 (6 bases). CDR1 and CDR2 (germline): SGHRS, YFSETQ. The CDR3 is made up of 13 amino acids. Trimming removed 4 bases from V and 6 bases from J, with 13 bases in between. CDR3: CASSQQGFNGYTF. For the CDR3, the DNA is TGCGCCAGCAGCCAACAGGGATTTAATGGCTACACCTTC. The full variable domain, with the rest looked up from reference TRBV5-1 and TRBJ1-2, is KAGVTQTPRYLIKTRGQQVTLSCSPISGHRSVSWYQQTPGQGLQFLFEYFSETQRNKGNFPGRFSGRQFSNSRSEMNVSTLELGDSALYLCASSQQGFNGYTFGSGTRLTVV.